This T cell receptor beta chain was captured in a study of monozygotic twins with cystic fibrosis. This clone is a singleton in its sample. Its matching antigen is unknown. TCRdb keeps only in-frame clones here, not all; method: immunoSEQ multiplex PCR. The sample includes about 20,000 clones, around nine tenths of them seen just once. Study-wide points: Age, concordance and disease severity did not associate with shared CDR3 numbers.

V was pared by 0 bases and J by 9 bases, with 12 bases between. Germline V gives CDR1 MRHNA, CDR2 SNTAGT. This CDR3 comprises 15 residues. The rearrangement links TRBV6-4 to TRBJ1-6; tentative D call: TRBD1 (5 bases). The receptor was derived from a woman younger than 45 with cystic fibrosis. The sample was blood. The CDR3 coding sequence is TGTGCCAGCAGTGACTCCCCGGACATCAGTTCACCCCTCCACTTT. Residues: CASSDSPDISSPLHF.